This entry concerns a single T cell receptor (beta chain). What it binds is not known. This record belongs to a study of cytomegalovirus exposure and HLA in healthy donors. Study-wide findings and caveats: Most TCR sequences were rare, but some public TCRs occurred in many donors.

Primers included in the PCR were 60 Vbeta and 13 Jbeta primers. Generated by immunoSEQ multiplex PCR, the TCRdb table keeps only in-frame clones and is missing some. The profile covers about 160,000 clones, with roughly four fifths appearing a single time and over 0.85% taken by the ten largest. Germline values: CDR1 MGHRA, CDR2 YSYEKL. The germline V and J ends were trimmed by 4 bases and 9 bases, with 22 bases remaining between them. This CDR3 has 16 amino acids. The study sampled nominally healthy donors, though unrecorded immune exposures were likely. Sequenced sample: PBMCs. The receptor's source is a girl aged 2 to 10 in good health and CMV-seropositive. V is TRBV4-1 and J is TRBJ2-4; no definite D call. This CDR3 reads CASSPSILASPFIQYF. The CDR3 DNA reads as TGCGCCAGCAGCCCAAGCATTTTAGCATCCCCATTCATTCAGTACTTC.